The rows below give T cell receptor beta chains drawn from one sample of a study of control samples from healthy donors and cancer patients. Only in-frame clones appear in the TCRdb table, and some are missing; sequencing was by immunoSEQ multiplex PCR. The sample lists under 150,000 clones; 89% were seen once. The sample comprised blood. The receptors originated from a man between 25 and 39 years old in good health. Both conserved end residues are part of each CDR3. A D gene is named only where the DNA matches it firmly. The listing skips clone size in some rows; elsewhere it reads once, few, many or a size class.

v_call	j_call	d_call	clone_size	cdr3_aa	cdr3_nt
TRBV11-2	TRBJ2-5	TRBD2	-	CASRSGTSGRVGRETQYF	TGTGCCAGCAGAAGCGGGACTAGCGGGAGGGTGGGGCGAGAGACCCAGTACTTC
TRBV24-1	TRBJ2-1	TRBD2	-	CATSDQRESNEQFF	TGTGCCACCAGTGATCAGCGGGAGAGTAATGAGCAGTTCTTC
TRBV29-1	TRBJ1-1	-	-	CSVALGDTEAFF	TGCAGCGTTGCGTTAGGGGACACTGAAGCTTTCTTT
TRBV6-6	TRBJ2-4	-	-	CASRLERAGTNIQYF	TGTGCCAGCAGACTCGAAAGAGCAGGGACAAACATTCAGTACTTC
TRBV4-1	TRBJ1-1	TRBD1	few	CASSQDTGVGPAFF	TGCGCCAGCAGCCAAGATACAGGGGTAGGCCCGGCTTTCTTT
TRBV19	TRBJ2-7	TRBD2	-	CASSRLAGGVRNEQYF	TGTGCCAGTAGTAGACTAGCGGGAGGAGTGCGGAACGAGCAGTACTTC
TRBV11-3	TRBJ2-5	TRBD2	-	CASHKREQETQYF	TGTGCCAGCCACAAGCGGGAACAAGAGACCCAGTACTTC
TRBV5-5	TRBJ2-5	TRBD2	-	CASSFVVSGTFQETQYF	TGTGCCAGCAGCTTTGTGGTTAGCGGGACCTTCCAAGAGACCCAGTACTTC
TRBV5-8	TRBJ2-5	-	-	CASSLGPRETQYF	TGTGCCAGCAGCTTGGGACCTCGCGAGACCCAGTACTTC
TRBV6-4	TRBJ2-1	TRBD2	-	CASSDGLATNEQFF	TGTGCCAGCAGTGATGGACTAGCGACGAATGAGCAGTTCTTC
TRBV3-1/TRBV3-2	TRBJ2-6	-	once	CASSPDPGTGANVLTF	TGTGCCAGCAGCCCCGACCCGGGGACTGGGGCCAACGTCCTGACTTTC
TRBV29-1	TRBJ1-2	-	-	CSVEAKWYGYTF	TGCAGCGTTGAGGCTAAATGGTATGGCTACACCTTC
TRBV29-1	TRBJ1-2	-	-	CSVDEEISNYGYTF	TGCAGCGTTGATGAGGAAATTTCTAACTATGGCTACACCTTC
TRBV19	TRBJ2-3	TRBD2	-	CASKEREGLADTQYF	TGTGCCAGTAAGGAGCGGGAGGGCCTCGCAGATACGCAGTATTTT
TRBV25-1	TRBJ1-5	TRBD1	-	CASSAGQGSSNQPQHF	TGTGCCAGCAGTGCCGGACAGGGCTCCAGCAATCAGCCCCAGCATTTT
TRBV10-3	TRBJ2-1	TRBD2	-	CAISLAGGETNEQFF	TGTGCCATCAGTTTAGCGGGGGGGGAGACCAATGAGCAGTTCTTC
TRBV5-4	TRBJ1-4	TRBD1	-	CASSPGQGELLFF	TGTGCCAGCAGCCCCGGACAGGGGGAATTGCTGTTTTTT
TRBV2	TRBJ2-3	-	-	CASSEWRGPRETQYF	TGTGCCAGCAGTGAATGGAGGGGCCCCCGGGAAACGCAGTATTTT
TRBV6-2/TRBV6-3	TRBJ1-2	TRBD1	once	CASSYRGQGLLYGYTF	TGTGCCAGCAGTTACCGAGGACAGGGCCTACTCTATGGCTACACCTTC
TRBV7-3	TRBJ2-2	-	-	CASSPRGGANTGELFF	TGTGCCAGCAGCCCCCGGGGAGGCGCGAACACCGGGGAGCTGTTTTTT
TRBV28	TRBJ1-6	-	-	CASSRLPDPNSPLHF	TGTGCCAGCAGCCGTCTGCCAGATCCTAATTCACCCCTCCACTTT
TRBV21-1	TRBJ1-1	-	-	CASSKEGDVFEAFF	TGTGCCAGCAGCAAGGAGGGGGACGTATTCGAAGCTTTCTTT
TRBV4-3	TRBJ2-2	-	-	CASSHQKQGARELFF	TGCGCCAGCAGCCATCAAAAACAGGGCGCTAGGGAGCTGTTTTTT
TRBV11-3	TRBJ2-3	-	-	CASSLRGASTDTQYF	TGTGCCAGCAGCTTACGGGGGGCTAGCACAGATACGCAGTATTTT
TRBV6-6	TRBJ2-2	-	-	CASRKGSGELFF	TGTGCCAGCAGGAAGGGGTCCGGGGAGCTGTTTTTT
TRBV10-2	TRBJ2-1	-	-	CAGGPPGNEQFF	TGCGCCGGGGGACCGCCAGGCAATGAGCAGTTCTTC
TRBV30	TRBJ1-2	TRBD1	-	CAWSPGWTGTDGYTF	TGTGCCTGGAGCCCAGGGTGGACAGGGACTGATGGCTACACCTTC
TRBV15	TRBJ1-1	-	once	CATSRAGVTEAFF	TGTGCCACCAGCAGGGCAGGGGTTACTGAAGCTTTCTTT
TRBV24-1	TRBJ2-5	-	few	CATSDLDGGFRTQYF	TGTGCCACCAGTGATTTGGACGGAGGGTTTCGGACCCAGTACTTC
TRBV5-6	TRBJ2-7	-	-	CASSLDRSGTYEQYF	TGTGCCAGCAGCTTGGATAGGTCAGGGACCTACGAGCAGTACTTC
TRBV10-1	TRBJ2-6	-	-	CANSVQTQGANVLTF	TGCGCCAACTCGGTCCAGACCCAGGGGGCCAACGTCCTGACTTTC
TRBV3-1/TRBV3-2	TRBJ2-7	TRBD2	-	CASSQDEVAGKPYEQYF	TGTGCCAGCAGCCAAGATGAGGTAGCGGGGAAGCCCTACGAGCAGTACTTC
TRBV2	TRBJ1-6	TRBD1	-	CASRDREVYNSPLHF	TGTGCCAGCAGAGACAGGGAAGTCTATAATTCACCCCTCCACTTT
TRBV18	TRBJ1-4	-	-	CASSRQSTNEKLFF	TGTGCCAGCTCCCGACAGTCAACTAATGAAAAACTGTTTTTT
TRBV18	TRBJ1-2	-	-	CASSPDRKYGYTF	TGTGCCAGCTCACCAGACAGGAAGTATGGCTACACCTTC
TRBV5-1	TRBJ1-1	-	few	CASTPSGGTVLLNTEAFF	TGCGCCAGCACCCCCTCGGGAGGAACAGTACTCCTGAACACTGAAGCTTTCTTT
TRBV6-1	TRBJ2-7	-	-	CASSEVGSRGEQYF	TGTGCCAGCAGTGAAGTCGGCTCTAGGGGCGAGCAGTACTTC